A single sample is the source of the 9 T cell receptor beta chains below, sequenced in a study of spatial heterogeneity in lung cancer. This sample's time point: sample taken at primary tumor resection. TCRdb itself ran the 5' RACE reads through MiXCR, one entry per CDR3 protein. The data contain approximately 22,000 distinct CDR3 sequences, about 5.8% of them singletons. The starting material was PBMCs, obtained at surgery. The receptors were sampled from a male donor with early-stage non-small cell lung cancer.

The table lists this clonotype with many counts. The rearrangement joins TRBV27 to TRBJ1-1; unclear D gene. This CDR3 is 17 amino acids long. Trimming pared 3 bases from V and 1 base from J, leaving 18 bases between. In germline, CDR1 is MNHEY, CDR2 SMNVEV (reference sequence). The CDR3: CASSFFPPKRRNTEAFF. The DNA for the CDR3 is TGTGCCAGCAGTTTCTTTCCTCCAAAGCGCCGGAACACTGAAGCTTTCTTT.

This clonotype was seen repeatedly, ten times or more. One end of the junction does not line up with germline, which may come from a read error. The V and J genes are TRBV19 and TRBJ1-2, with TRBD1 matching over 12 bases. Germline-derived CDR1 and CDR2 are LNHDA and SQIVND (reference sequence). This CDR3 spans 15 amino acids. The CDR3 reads CASSPSTGTGGAPSF. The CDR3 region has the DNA TGTGCCAGTAGTCCGTCAACCGGGACAGGGGGCGCCCCTTCCTTC.

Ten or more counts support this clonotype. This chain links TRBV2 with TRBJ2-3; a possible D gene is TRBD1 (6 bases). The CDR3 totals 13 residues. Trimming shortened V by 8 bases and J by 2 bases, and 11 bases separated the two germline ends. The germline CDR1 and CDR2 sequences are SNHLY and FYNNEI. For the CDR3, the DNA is TGTGCCAGCCTACAGGGTCTCACAGATACGCAGTATTTT. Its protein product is CASLQGLTDTQYF.

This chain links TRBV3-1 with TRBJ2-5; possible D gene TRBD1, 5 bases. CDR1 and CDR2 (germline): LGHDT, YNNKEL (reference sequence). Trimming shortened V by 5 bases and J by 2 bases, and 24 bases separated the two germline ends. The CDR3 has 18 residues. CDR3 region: CASSSTWGPSRQQETQYF. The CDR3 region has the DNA TGTGCCAGCAGCTCGACGTGGGGCCCGTCCCGGCAACAAGAGACCCAGTACTTC.

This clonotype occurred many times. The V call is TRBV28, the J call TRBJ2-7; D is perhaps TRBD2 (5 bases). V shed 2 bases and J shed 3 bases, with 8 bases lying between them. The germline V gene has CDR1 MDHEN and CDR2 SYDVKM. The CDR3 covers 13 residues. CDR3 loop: CASSLEGHYEQYF. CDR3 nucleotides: TGTGCCAGCAGTTTAGAGGGCCACTACGAGCAGTACTTC.

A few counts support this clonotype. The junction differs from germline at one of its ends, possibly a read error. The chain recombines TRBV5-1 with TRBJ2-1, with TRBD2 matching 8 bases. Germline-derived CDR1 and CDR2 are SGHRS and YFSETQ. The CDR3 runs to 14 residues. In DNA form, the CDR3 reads TGCGCCAGTCGCGAGGGACTAGAAACAATGGAGCCGTTCTTC. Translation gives CASREGLETMEPFF.

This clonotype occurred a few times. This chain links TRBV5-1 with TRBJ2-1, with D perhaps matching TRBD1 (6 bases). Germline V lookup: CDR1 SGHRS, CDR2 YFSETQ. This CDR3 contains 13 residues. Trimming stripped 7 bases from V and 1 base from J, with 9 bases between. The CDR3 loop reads CASGTPSYNEQFF. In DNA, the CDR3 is TGCGCCAGCGGGACACCGTCCTACAATGAGCAGTTCTTC.

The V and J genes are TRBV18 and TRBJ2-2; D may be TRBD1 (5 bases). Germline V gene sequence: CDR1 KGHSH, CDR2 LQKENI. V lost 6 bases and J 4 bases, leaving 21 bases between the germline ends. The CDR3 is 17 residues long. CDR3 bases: TGTGCCAGCTCTCCAACCGGGCCCAGGGCAGCCACCGGGGAGCTGTTTTTT. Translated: CASSPTGPRAATGELFF.

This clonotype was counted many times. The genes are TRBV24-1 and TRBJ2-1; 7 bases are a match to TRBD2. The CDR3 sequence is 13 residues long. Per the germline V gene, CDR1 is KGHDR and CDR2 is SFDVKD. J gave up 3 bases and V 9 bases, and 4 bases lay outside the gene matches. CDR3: CATEGGSYNEQFF. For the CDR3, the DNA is TGTGCCACCGAGGGAGGGAGCTACAATGAGCAGTTCTTC.